This T cell receptor beta chain was recorded in a study of T-cell memory formation after mild COVID-19. Background on the study: Each donor largely had its own TCR clusters. Findings and caveats of the study: Contracting CD4+ clones were located mainly in CM and EM, and CD8+ clones in EMRA. Researchers found some responding clones in pre-infection memory, a sign that cross-reactive memory joined.

Barcoded TCR alpha and TCR beta cDNA libraries with UMIs came from 5'RACE using constant-segment primers. MiXCR, applied by TCRdb to the 5' RACE reads, yields one record per CDR3 protein. This table has under 650,000 distinct CDR3 sequences, about a sixth appearing once. For this clonotype: Antigen unknown.

Sequenced material: PBMCs or a T cell subset sorted from them (not recorded which). This sequence was found in an adult woman who had mild COVID-19 (a few samples of this study predate the infection). Cell type and time point are not known.

The CDR3 DNA follows: TGCAGCGTTGAACCGGCACGATTTGGCTACACCTTC. This codes for CSVEPARFGYTF. The chain is built from TRBV29-1 and TRBJ1-2; D unclear. V lost 2 bases to trimming and J lost 7 bases, with 11 bases between them. CDR1 and CDR2 (germline): SQVTM, ANQGSEA. The CDR3 has 12 amino acids. The full variable domain, completed using reference TRBV29-1 and TRBJ1-2, is SAVISQKPSRDICQRGTSLTIQCQVDSQVTMMFWYRQQPGQSLTLIATANQGSEATYESGFVIDKFPISRPNLTFSTLTVSNMSPEDSSIYLCSVEPARFGYTFGSGTRLTVV.